The 2 T cell receptor beta chains reported below all come from one sample, sequenced in a study of blood T cell repertoires in COVID-19. The method was immunoSEQ multiplex PCR; TCRdb's version includes in-frame clones alone and lacks a portion of them. Here the sample spans about 180,000 clones, about four fifths being singletons. The sample comprised peripheral blood. All receptors derive from a human donor in a cohort sampled during active COVID-19.

V gene TRBV9 combines with J gene TRBJ2-7; 12 nucleotides agree with TRBD1. This CDR3 contains 15 residues. J gave up 5 bases and V 2 bases, and 5 bases lay outside the gene matches. The germline CDR1 and CDR2 sequences are SGDLS and YYNGEE. The CDR3 nucleotides are TGTGCCAGCAGCGTGCGGTGGGACAGGGGGCACGAGCAGTACTTC. Amino acid sequence: CASSVRWDRGHEQYF.

The chain employs TRBV12-5 and TRBJ2-2; D is uncertain. The CDR3 has 14 amino acids. The germline CDR1 and CDR2 sequences are LGHNT and FRNRAP. V was cut by 0 bases and J by 1 base, with 3 bases left in between. The CDR3 region is CASGLVLNTGELFF. CDR3 nucleotides: TGTGCTAGTGGTTTGGTCCTGAACACCGGGGAGCTGTTTTTT.